This T cell receptor beta chain was captured in a study of graft-versus-host responses after intestinal transplantation. Trimming took off 3 bases at V and 3 bases at J, with 12 bases between the two ends. Germline loops: CDR1 KGHSH, CDR2 LQKENI. The CDR3 spans 16 residues. Regarding this clone: Its antigen is not known.

Profiled with immunoSEQ multiplex PCR; TCRdb holds only in-frame clones, not every one. This table has tens of thousands of clones, around 90% appearing once. The origin of this receptor is a human donor who was the organ donor for an intestinal transplant. This rearrangement joins TRBV18 to TRBJ1-6; perhaps TRBD1 as D (5 bases). Source: unstimulated CD8+ T cells sorted from spleen or lymph node cells, taken before transplant. The CDR3 DNA sequence: TGTGCCAGCTCACCGCGACAGTCCTTCTATAATTCACCCCTCCACTTT. It specifies CASSPRQSFYNSPLHF.